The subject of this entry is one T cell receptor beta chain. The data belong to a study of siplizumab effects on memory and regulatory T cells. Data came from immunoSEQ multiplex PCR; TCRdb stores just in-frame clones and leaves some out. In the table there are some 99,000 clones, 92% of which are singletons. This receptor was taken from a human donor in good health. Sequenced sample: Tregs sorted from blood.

The CDR3 DNA reads TGTGCTAGTGGAAGAGAAAGCTACGAGCAGTACTTC. Translation gives CASGRESYEQYF. The chain combines TRBV12-5 with TRBJ2-7, with unresolved D. Trimming pared 6 bases from V and 3 bases from J, leaving 9 bases between. The CDR3 has 12 residues. Germline CDR1 is LGHNT and CDR2 is FRNRAP.